The 14 T cell receptor beta chains presented below share a single source sample, sequenced in a study of OX40 agonist ivuxolimab in advanced cancers. Generated by immunoSEQ multiplex PCR, the TCRdb table keeps only in-frame clones and is missing some. The sample lists 70,000 to 80,000 clones; roughly 90% were seen once. This material consisted of CD4+ or CD8+ T cells sorted from blood, taken in a trial of the OX40 agonist ivuxolimab. These receptors were taken from an adult with an advanced solid tumor such as melanoma, head and neck, liver or kidney cancer.

The chain combines TRBV18 with TRBJ1-5, with 8 positions matching TRBD1. CDR1 is KGHSH, CDR2 LQKENI, per germline. J was trimmed by 5 bases and V by 6 bases; bases with no gene match: 6. The CDR3 runs to 14 residues. CDR3 region: CASSQDRGYQPQHF. In DNA, the CDR3 is TGTGCCAGCTCGCAAGACAGGGGCTATCAGCCCCAGCATTTT.

The rearrangement uses TRBV5-1 and TRBJ2-2, with D perhaps matching TRBD2 (8 bases). V gave up 4 bases and J gave up 7 bases, with 20 bases separating them. This CDR3 is 16 amino acids long. Germline V gene lookup returns CDR1 SGHRS and CDR2 YFSETQ. CDR3 nucleotide sequence: TGCGCCAGCAGCACCCTACAGGGGACTAGAAACGGGGAGCTGTTTTTT. Its protein is CASSTLQGTRNGELFF.

The rearrangement links TRBV29-1 to TRBJ2-4, with 8 bases lining up with TRBD1. Trimming removed 8 bases from V and 3 bases from J; junction bases left unmatched: 9. Germline V gene lookup returns CDR1 SQVTM and CDR2 ANQGSEA. The CDR3 loop spans 14 amino acids. CDR3 DNA: TGCAGCCCCGGGGACAGGTGCCACAAAAACATTCAGTACTTC. Amino acids: CSPGDRCHKNIQYF.

This sequence joins TRBV9 and TRBJ2-1; D is perhaps TRBD2 (6 bases). CDR3 size: 17 residues. V lost 4 bases to trimming and J lost 4 bases, with 21 bases between them. Germline V gene lookup returns CDR1 SGDLS and CDR2 YYNGEE. The CDR3 nucleotides are TGTGCCAGCAGCCTAACCGGGACTCACATGGGGTACAATGAGCAGTTCTTC. Translated, it gives CASSLTGTHMGYNEQFF. The full variable domain, its missing parts supplied by reference TRBV9 and TRBJ2-1, is DSGVTQTPKHLITATGQRVTLRCSPRSGDLSVYWYQQSLDQGLQFLIQYYNGEERAKGNILERFSAQQFPDLHSELNLSSLELGDSALYFCASSLTGTHMGYNEQFFGPGTRLTVL.

The chain employs TRBV5-5 and TRBJ2-7; possibly TRBD1 for D (6 bases). The CDR3 totals 14 residues. With 5 bases removed from V and 3 bases from J, the gap between germline ends came to 15 bases. The germline V gene has CDR1 SGHKS and CDR2 YYEKEE (reference sequence). CDR3 region: CASSTQGQNYEQYF. CDR3 DNA: TGTGCCAGCAGTACACAAGGACAGAACTACGAGCAGTACTTC.

The rearrangement uses TRBV6-6 and TRBJ2-2; the D gene could be TRBD1 or TRBD2 (5 bases each). V was clipped by 10 bases and J by 0 bases, with 15 bases between them. CDR1 is MNHNY, CDR2 SVGAGI, per germline (reference sequence). The CDR3 spans 15 residues. The CDR3 sequence is CATARGDPNTGELFF. CDR3 nucleotide sequence: TGTGCCACCGCCCGAGGGGACCCGAACACCGGGGAGCTGTTTTTT.

This sequence joins TRBV6-5 and TRBJ2-5; TRBD1 might be the D (5 bases). The CDR3 runs to 15 residues. Germline values: CDR1 MNHEY, CDR2 SVGAGI. Trimming shortened V by 2 bases and J by 6 bases, and 16 bases separated the two germline ends. The CDR3: CASSYETASLQTQYF. Written as DNA, the CDR3 is TGTGCCAGCAGTTACGAGACAGCCTCCCTACAGACCCAGTACTTC.

The rearrangement uses TRBV4-1 and TRBJ2-5; possible D gene TRBD1, 6 bases. CDR3 length: 18 amino acids. The germline V gene has CDR1 MGHRA and CDR2 YSYEKL. Trimming removed 3 bases from V and 2 bases from J, with 22 bases in between. CDR3 amino acids: CASSQNPGTQNKQETQYF. The CDR3 DNA reads TGCGCCAGCAGCCAGAACCCCGGGACACAAAACAAACAAGAGACCCAGTACTTC.

This rearrangement joins TRBV9 to TRBJ2-1; TRBD2 aligns across 9 bases. With 3 bases clipped from V and 7 bases from J, the junction kept 14 bases outside the gene matches. CDR1 and CDR2 (germline): SGDLS, YYNGEE. The CDR3 is made up of 17 amino acids. This chain's CDR3 is CASSGPWTSALGNEQFF. In DNA, the CDR3 is TGTGCCAGCAGCGGCCCCTGGACTAGCGCCCTTGGGAATGAGCAGTTCTTC.

This chain connects TRBV9 to TRBJ1-1; D remains ambiguous. V was trimmed by 4 bases and J by 1 base, leaving 14 bases between them. This CDR3 is 15 amino acids long. Germline V CDR1 and CDR2: SGDLS, YYNGEE. The CDR3 nucleotides are TGTGCCAGCAGCCCCCGGAGTGGAGCGAACACTGAAGCTTTCTTT. This gives the protein CASSPRSGANTEAFF.

V and J are TRBV7-9 and TRBJ2-3, with 13 bases that match TRBD2. Germline-derived CDR1 and CDR2 are SEHNR and FQNEAQ (reference sequence). The trim removed 3 bases at V and 2 bases at J, leaving 2 bases unmatched. This CDR3 region has 16 residues. The CDR3 DNA reads as TGTGCCAGCAGCTTGGGACTAGCGGGGACCACAGATACGCAGTATTTT. It translates to CASSLGLAGTTDTQYF.

This clone was counted a single time. The chain couples TRBV29-1 to TRBJ1-6, with D maybe TRBD1 (5 bases). With 7 bases removed from V and 7 bases from J, the gap between germline ends came to 14 bases. Per germline, CDR1 SQVTM and CDR2 ANQGSEA. This CDR3 has 13 residues. The CDR3 DNA reads TGCAGCGCAAAGACAGAATACAATTCACCCCTCCACTTT. As protein: CSAKTEYNSPLHF.

The rearrangement uses TRBV11-3 and TRBJ2-2; 9 positions agree with TRBD1. Germline V gene sequence: CDR1 SGHNT, CDR2 YENEEA. This CDR3 contains 16 residues. The V gene end was trimmed by 5 bases and the J gene end by 5 bases; junction bases not matched to a gene: 9. The CDR3: CASSQSGTGRTGELFF. The CDR3 coding sequence is TGTGCCAGCAGCCAATCCGGGACAGGGCGTACCGGGGAGCTGTTTTTT.

V usage is TRBV5-1 and J usage is TRBJ2-2; D is possibly TRBD1 (6 bases). V lost 0 bases and J lost 1, with 10 bases in between. CDR1 is SGHRS and CDR2 is YFSETQ in the germline V gene. This CDR3 has 16 residues. The DNA for the CDR3 is TGCGCCAGCAGCTTGGGGCCAGGGGAGAACACCGGGGAGCTGTTTTTT. Protein product: CASSLGPGENTGELFF.